The T cell receptor (beta chain) described here comes from a study of T-cell reconstitution after alpha-beta-depleted transplantation in children. Germline CDR1 SGHAT, CDR2 FQDESV (reference sequence). After removal of 1 base from V and 0 bases from J, the junction contained 9 bases not matched to a gene. This CDR3 contains 19 residues. During its preparation, the TCRbeta library received unique molecular identifiers. TCRdb reprocessed the PCR reads via MiXCR and lists one record per CDR3 protein. The sample holds about 830,000 distinct CDR3 sequences, roughly 16% seen once. The V call is TRBV11-1, the J call TRBJ2-6, with 7 bases identical to TRBD2. The receptor was isolated from a male patient under 18 who had a stem cell transplant for acute lymphoblastic leukemia, so the T cells may come from the graft donor. Sequences were derived from PBMCs, mostly from graft donor cells, sampled 360 days after TCRalphabeta/CD19-depleted stem cell transplant. DNA for the CDR3: TGTGCCAGCAGCTTAGGATGGGAGGGGCCCAGCTCTGGGGCCAACGTCCTGACTTTC. Residues: CASSLGWEGPSSGANVLTF.